Following are 21 T cell receptor beta chains from one sample sequenced in a study of cytomegalovirus exposure and HLA in healthy donors. Vbeta (60) and Jbeta (13) primers were used in the PCR. Produced via immunoSEQ multiplex PCR; TCRdb's table is partial and in-frame only. The sample has hundreds of thousands of clones, about 80% seen once; the top ten hold 5.5% to 7.5%. What was sequenced was PBMCs. All receptors come from a man in his forties in good health and CMV-seropositive.

Turning to this clone: The same CDR3 can be traced to other DNA sequences in this sample. The J gene is TRBJ2-7, the V gene TRBV18; 7 nucleotides match TRBD1. The CDR3 runs to 13 residues. Germline values: CDR1 KGHSH, CDR2 LQKENI. Trimming cost V 6 bases and J 3 bases; bases outside gene matches: 5. CDR3 protein: CASSPRDSYEQYV. In nucleotides, the CDR3 is TGTGCCAGCTCGCCCCGGGACAGCTACGAGCAGTACGTC.

This sequence joins TRBV5-6 and TRBJ1-5; D uncertain. This CDR3 has 13 amino acids. Trimming shortened V by 3 bases and J by 4 bases, and 8 bases separated the two germline ends. Per germline, CDR1 SGHDT and CDR2 YYEEEE. CDR3: CASSWQDNQPQHF. The CDR3 DNA is TGTGCCAGCAGCTGGCAGGATAATCAGCCCCAGCATTTT.

The chain recombines TRBV5-1 with TRBJ2-5; D is perhaps TRBD1 (5 bases). CDR3 length: 13 amino acids. The germline CDR1 and CDR2 sequences are SGHRS and YFSETQ. The V end was cut by 0 bases, the J end by 5 bases, with 8 bases between. The CDR3 nucleotides read TGCGCCAGCAGCTTGGAACAGGAGGAGACCCAGTACTTC. Translating it yields CASSLEQEETQYF.

The chain employs TRBV20-1 and TRBJ1-1, with 7 positions matching TRBD1. The CDR3 is 11 amino acids. Germline CDR1 is DFQATT and CDR2 is SNEGSKA (reference sequence). After removal of 6 bases from V and 10 bases from J, the junction contained 8 bases not matched to a gene. CDR3: CSAPDREGAFF. The CDR3, as DNA: TGCAGTGCCCCTGACAGGGAAGGAGCTTTCTTT.

V and J are TRBV4-1 and TRBJ2-7, with 14 positions matching TRBD2. The CDR3 is 17 amino acids. Germline lookup yields CDR1 MGHRA and CDR2 YSYEKL. V lost 2 bases, J lost 7 bases, and 10 bases stayed unmatched. DNA for the CDR3: TGCGCCAGCAGCCAAAGACTAGCGGGAGGGTCCCCGAATGAGCAGTACTTC. This codes for CASSQRLAGGSPNEQYF.

Only a few counts were recorded for this clone. This rearrangement joins TRBV7-9 to TRBJ1-5; 10 nucleotides line up with TRBD1. Germline V gene sequence: CDR1 SEHNR, CDR2 FQNEAQ (reference sequence). There are 17 residues in the CDR3. With V trimmed by 9 bases and J by 0 bases, 11 bases remained unmatched. Here the CDR3 reads CARTTGGRTVSNQPQHF. CDR3 bases: TGTGCCAGGACGACAGGGGGCAGGACCGTTAGCAATCAGCCCCAGCATTTT.

This clone appeared a single time. The rearrangement joins TRBV11-2 to TRBJ2-2; 7 bases fit TRBD1. CDR1 is SGHAT, CDR2 FQNNGV, per germline. CDR3 size: 16 residues. After removal of 5 bases from V and 4 bases from J, the junction contained 10 bases not matched to a gene. The CDR3 DNA follows: TGTGCCAGCAGCACCCCGACAGGGACGGGCACCGGGGAGCTGTTTTTT. Translating gives CASSTPTGTGTGELFF. Full variable domain (missing parts from reference TRBV11-2 and TRBJ2-2): EAGVAQSPRYKIIEKRQSVAFWCNPISGHATLYWYQQILGQGPKLLIQFQNNGVVDDSQLPKDRFSAERLKGVDSTLKIQPAKLEDSAVYLCASSTPTGTGTGELFFGEGSRLTVL.

This rearrangement joins TRBV13 to TRBJ2-3; weak D call: TRBD2 (5 bases). Germline CDR1 and CDR2: PRHDT and FYEKMQ (reference sequence). The V end lost 5 bases, the J end lost 6 bases, and 12 bases lay between the germline ends. The CDR3 totals 13 residues. This chain's CDR3 is CASSPLAGDTQYF. The CDR3 coding sequence is TGTGCCAGCAGCCCCCTGGCGGGCGATACGCAGTATTTT.

The chain carries TRBV10-2 and TRBJ2-3; D may be TRBD2 (5 bases). CDR1 is WSHSY, CDR2 SAAADI, per germline. The CDR3 length is 18 residues. Between the trimmed V and J ends, which lost 0 bases and 0 bases, there was a span of 16 bases. Here the CDR3 reads CASSESGYSGASTDTQYF. In DNA, the CDR3 is TGCGCCAGCAGTGAGTCGGGGTACAGCGGAGCTAGCACAGATACGCAGTATTTT.

The chain couples TRBV14 to TRBJ2-1; the match to TRBD2 covers 9 bases. V lost 3 bases to trimming and J lost 7 bases; unmatched junction nucleotides: 7. Per germline, CDR1 SGHDN and CDR2 FVKESK. The CDR3 totals 15 residues. CDR3 in amino acids: CASSQREGRGNEQFF. The DNA for the CDR3 is TGTGCCAGCAGCCAGCGGGAGGGCCGGGGTAATGAGCAGTTCTTC.

The chain is built from TRBV5-1 and TRBJ1-2; weak D call: TRBD1 (6 bases). This CDR3 comprises 14 residues. Per germline, CDR1 SGHRS and CDR2 YFSETQ. V gave up 4 bases and J gave up 4 bases, with 14 bases separating them. DNA for the CDR3: TGCGCCAGCAGCCCGACGACAGGCTCCTATGGCTACACCTTC. Protein sequence: CASSPTTGSYGYTF.

The V call is TRBV19, the J call TRBJ2-7, with a possible D match to TRBD2 (5 bases). The length of the CDR3 is 13 residues. Germline V lookup: CDR1 LNHDA, CDR2 SQIVND (reference sequence). V lost 5 bases and J lost 3, with 11 bases in between. The CDR3 bases are TGTGCCAGTAGTCTGAGGGTGAGCTACGAGCAGTACTTC. It codes for CASSLRVSYEQYF. Full variable domain (missing parts from reference TRBV19 and TRBJ2-7): DGGITQSPKYLFRKEGQNVTLSCEQNLNHDAMYWYRQDPGQGLRLIYYSQIVNDFQKGDIAEGYSVSREKKESFPLTVTSAQKNPTAFYLCASSLRVSYEQYFGPGTRLTVT.

The count of this clone is one. For the CDR3, the DNA is TGTGCCAGTAGCCTGGACAGGGTAGGTCCCTACGAGCAGTACTTC. Translation gives CASSLDRVGPYEQYF. The V and J genes are TRBV19 and TRBJ2-7; TRBD1 aligns across 8 bases. Germline CDR1 reads LNHDA; CDR2 reads SQIVND (reference sequence). CDR3 size: 15 residues. With V trimmed by 6 bases and J by 2 bases, 9 bases remained unmatched. The full variable domain, its missing parts supplied by reference TRBV19 and TRBJ2-7, is DGGITQSPKYLFRKEGQNVTLSCEQNLNHDAMYWYRQDPGQGLRLIYYSQIVNDFQKGDIAEGYSVSREKKESFPLTVTSAQKNPTAFYLCASSLDRVGPYEQYFGPGTRLTVT.

The chain recombines TRBV19 with TRBJ2-7; possible D gene TRBD1, 6 bases. From germline, CDR1 is LNHDA and CDR2 SQIVND (reference sequence). This CDR3 is built from 18 residues. The V end lost 3 bases, the J end lost 2 bases, and 23 bases lay between the germline ends. CDR3 protein: CASSMGFRTVSYTYEQYF. CDR3 bases: TGTGCCAGTAGTATGGGGTTTAGGACAGTTTCCTACACCTACGAGCAGTACTTC.

The V gene is TRBV27, the J gene TRBJ2-5; TRBD1 might be the D (5 bases). CDR1 is MNHEY and CDR2 is SMNVEV in the germline V gene (reference sequence). V was cut by 6 bases and J by 5 bases, with 16 bases left in between. The CDR3 is made up of 14 amino acids. The CDR3 DNA reads as TGTGCCAGCAGCCCAAAGGCAGGGAAGGAGACCCAGTACTTC. This translates into CASSPKAGKETQYF.

V gene TRBV19 combines with J gene TRBJ1-3, with 7 bases aligning to TRBD1. V shed 0 bases and J 0 bases; nucleotides not matched to a gene: 11. The CDR3 is 19 amino acids. Per germline, CDR1 LNHDA and CDR2 SQIVND (reference sequence). The CDR3 is CASSIDGLDRFSSGNTIYF. CDR3 nucleotide sequence: TGTGCCAGTAGTATAGATGGGCTGGACAGGTTCTCCTCTGGAAACACCATATATTTT.

The chain combines TRBV27 with TRBJ2-7; 7 bases agree with TRBD1. V lost 5 bases to trimming and J lost 2 bases; unmatched junction nucleotides: 6. The germline gives CDR1 MNHEY, CDR2 SMNVEV (reference sequence). There are 14 residues in the CDR3. The CDR3 sequence is CASSTQGFPYEQYF. CDR3 coding DNA: TGTGCCAGCAGTACACAGGGGTTCCCCTACGAGCAGTACTTC.

On this clone: The junction departs from the called germline gene at one end, perhaps through a read error. The chain is built from TRBV2 and TRBJ1-5, with D perhaps matching TRBD1 (5 bases). The CDR3 runs 13 residues. The germline gives CDR1 SNHLY, CDR2 FYNNEI. The CDR3 region has the DNA TGTGCCAGCAGCGAAGACAGAAATCAGCCCCAGCATTTT. The encoded protein is CASSEDRNQPQHF. Full variable domain (rest looked up from reference TRBV2 and TRBJ1-5): EPEVTQTPSHQVTQMGQEVILRCVPISNHLYFYWYRQILGQKVEFLVSFYNNEISEKSEIFDDQFSVERPDGSNFTLKIRSTKLEDSAMYFCASSEDRNQPQHFGDGTRLSIL.

The chain combines TRBV21-1 with TRBJ2-7; the table gives TRBD2 as D, unverified against the DNA. TRBV21-1 is deemed a pseudogene. This CDR3 is built from 13 residues. The CDR3 nucleotides are TGTGCCAGCAGCACAGGGTCCGGGAGTTGGCAGTACGTC. This encodes CASSTGSGSWQYV.

The V call is TRBV28, the J call TRBJ2-1, with 12 bases identical to TRBD1. Germline V gene data show CDR1 as MDHEN and CDR2 as SYDVKM. The CDR3 length is 16 residues. V trimming: 6 bases; J trimming: 8 bases; junction bases outside the gene matches: 11. CDR3 coding DNA: TGTGCCAGCAGCCTGGGACAGGGGGCCGGGGGTCATGAGCAGTTCTTC. It translates to CASSLGQGAGGHEQFF.

V and J are TRBV6-6 and TRBJ1-1; no clear D gene. The CDR3 sequence is 14 residues long. Trimming took 1 base from V and 7 from J, leaving 13 bases between them. Per germline, CDR1 MNHNY and CDR2 SVGAGI (reference sequence). In DNA form, the CDR3 reads TGTGCCAGCAGTTACTTAGAGGGAAGGATTGAAGCTTTCTTT. Its protein product is CASSYLEGRIEAFF.